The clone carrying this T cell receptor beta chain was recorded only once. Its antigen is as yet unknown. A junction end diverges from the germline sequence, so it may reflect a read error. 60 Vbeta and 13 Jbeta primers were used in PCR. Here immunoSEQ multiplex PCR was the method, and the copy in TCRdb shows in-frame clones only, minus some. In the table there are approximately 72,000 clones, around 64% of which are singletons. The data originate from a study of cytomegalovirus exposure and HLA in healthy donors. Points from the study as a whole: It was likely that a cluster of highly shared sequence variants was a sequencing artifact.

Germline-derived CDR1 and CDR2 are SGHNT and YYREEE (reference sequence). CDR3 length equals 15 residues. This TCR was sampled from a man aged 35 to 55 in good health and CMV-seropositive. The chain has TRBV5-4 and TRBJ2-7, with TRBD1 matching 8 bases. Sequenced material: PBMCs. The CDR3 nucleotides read TGTGCCAGCACCACATCCGGGACAGGTTCCTCCGAGCAGTACTTC. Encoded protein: CASTTSGTGSSEQYF.